This T cell receptor beta chain was retrieved from a study of blood T cell repertoires in COVID-19. Study-wide background: There were acute and convalescent COVID-19 samples, and they came from the United States, Italy and Spain. Sample material is recorded as cDNA or gDNA derived from T cells, B-cell-depleted T cells, or PBMCs.

The CDR3 covers 14 residues. V was cut by 1 base and J by 5 bases, with 12 bases left in between. Germline V CDR1 and CDR2: MDHEN, SYDVKM. Points on this clone: Other DNA variants within this sample encode the same CDR3.

Authors' data handling: For nucleated cells, counts were estimated from reference gene primer amplification. Method: immunoSEQ multiplex PCR; TCRdb's copy keeps in-frame clones and lacks some. The DNA gave D and trimming, while V, J and clone size come from that table. The data show roughly 100,000 clones, about 89% seen once. This sequence joins TRBV28 and TRBJ2-7, with D possibly being TRBD1 (6 bases). Sequencing was done on a sample of peripheral blood. The receptor was derived from a woman in her sixties with acute or convalescent COVID-19. CDR3 sequence reads: CASSLSGERNEQYF. The CDR3 DNA reads as TGTGCCAGCAGTTTATCAGGGGAGAGGAACGAGCAGTACTTC. The whole variable domain, filled in from reference TRBV28 and TRBJ2-7, reads DVKVTQSSRYLVKRTGEKVFLECVQDMDHENMFWYRQDPGLGLRLIYFSYDVKMKEKGDIPEGYSVSREKKERFSLILESASTNQTSMYLCASSLSGERNEQYFGPGTRLTVT.